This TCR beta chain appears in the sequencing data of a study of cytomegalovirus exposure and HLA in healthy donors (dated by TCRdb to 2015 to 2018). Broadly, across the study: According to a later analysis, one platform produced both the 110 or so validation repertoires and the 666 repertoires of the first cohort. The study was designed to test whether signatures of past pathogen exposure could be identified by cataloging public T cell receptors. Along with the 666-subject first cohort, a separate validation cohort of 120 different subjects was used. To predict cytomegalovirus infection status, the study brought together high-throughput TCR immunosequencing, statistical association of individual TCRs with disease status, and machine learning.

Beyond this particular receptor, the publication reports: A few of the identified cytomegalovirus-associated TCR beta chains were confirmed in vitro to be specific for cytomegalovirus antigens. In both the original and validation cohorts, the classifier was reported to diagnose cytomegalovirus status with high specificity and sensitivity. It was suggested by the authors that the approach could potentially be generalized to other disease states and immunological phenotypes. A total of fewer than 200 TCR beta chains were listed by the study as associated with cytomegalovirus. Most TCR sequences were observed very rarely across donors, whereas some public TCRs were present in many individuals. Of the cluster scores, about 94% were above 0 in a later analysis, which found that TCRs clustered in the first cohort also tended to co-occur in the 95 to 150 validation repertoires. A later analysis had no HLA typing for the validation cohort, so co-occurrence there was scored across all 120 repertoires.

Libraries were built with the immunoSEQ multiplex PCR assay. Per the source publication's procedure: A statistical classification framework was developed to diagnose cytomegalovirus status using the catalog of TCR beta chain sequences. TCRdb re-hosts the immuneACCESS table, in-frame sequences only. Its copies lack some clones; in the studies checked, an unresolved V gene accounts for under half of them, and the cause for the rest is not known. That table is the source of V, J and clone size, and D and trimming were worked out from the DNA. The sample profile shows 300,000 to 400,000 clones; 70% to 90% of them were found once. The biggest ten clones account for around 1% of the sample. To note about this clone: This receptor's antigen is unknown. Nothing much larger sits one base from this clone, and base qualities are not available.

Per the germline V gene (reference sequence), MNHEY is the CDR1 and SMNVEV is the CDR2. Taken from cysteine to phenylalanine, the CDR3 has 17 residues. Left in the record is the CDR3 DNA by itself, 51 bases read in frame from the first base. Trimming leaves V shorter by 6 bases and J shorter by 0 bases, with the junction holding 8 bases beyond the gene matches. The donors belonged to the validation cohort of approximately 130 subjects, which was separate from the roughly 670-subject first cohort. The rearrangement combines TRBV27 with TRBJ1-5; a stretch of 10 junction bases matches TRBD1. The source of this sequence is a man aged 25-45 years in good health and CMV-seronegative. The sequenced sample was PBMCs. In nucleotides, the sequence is TGTGCCAGCAGCGGGACAGGGGCGCCTTATAGCAATCAGCCCCAGCATTTT. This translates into CASSGTGAPYSNQPQHF.